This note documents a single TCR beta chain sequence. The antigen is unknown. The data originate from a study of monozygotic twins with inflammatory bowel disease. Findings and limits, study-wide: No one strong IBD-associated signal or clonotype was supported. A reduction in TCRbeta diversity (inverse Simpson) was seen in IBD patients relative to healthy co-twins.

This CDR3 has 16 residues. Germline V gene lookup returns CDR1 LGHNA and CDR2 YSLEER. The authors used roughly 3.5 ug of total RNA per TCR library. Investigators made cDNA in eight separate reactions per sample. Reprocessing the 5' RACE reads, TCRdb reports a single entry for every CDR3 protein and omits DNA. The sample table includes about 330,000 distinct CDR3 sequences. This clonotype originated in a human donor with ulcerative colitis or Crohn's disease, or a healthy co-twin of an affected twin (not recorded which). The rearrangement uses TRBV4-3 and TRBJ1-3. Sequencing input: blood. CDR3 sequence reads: CASSQDLGQAGNTIYF.